This T cell receptor beta chain was captured in a study of cytomegalovirus exposure and HLA in healthy donors. The wider study: The same platform as the roughly 670 first-cohort repertoires was used for the 130 or so validation repertoires, a later analysis reported.

Using immunoSEQ multiplex PCR, the repertoire was profiled, and TCRdb retains in-frame clones only, with some absent. This sample has under 200,000 clones, with about 90% found just once. Details on this clone: The antigen remains undetermined.

The donors were members of the validation cohort, which comprised 120 subjects and was separate from the first cohort of about 700 subjects. Whole-study findings and limits: In vitro, three CMV-associated chains proved specific for CMV antigens. The authors enumerated 180 or so TCR beta chains as linked to cytomegalovirus.

The origin of this receptor is a woman aged 18-29 years in good health and CMV-seropositive. The sample comprised PBMCs.

CDR3 sequence: CATSGMSVSGYKPQHF. CDR3 sequence (DNA): TGTGCCACCAGCGGAATGTCCGTTTCGGGTTACAAGCCCCAGCATTTT. The chain employs TRBV15 and TRBJ1-5; D is uncertain. Trimming removed 5 bases from V and 8 bases from J, with 22 bases in between. Germline values: CDR1 LNHNV, CDR2 YYDKDF (reference sequence). CDR3 length: 16 amino acids.